Here is one T cell receptor (beta chain) with its context. Its antigen is undetermined. Absence of ophthalmopathy progression within 18 months defined stable Graves' hyperthyroidism. Clinical symptoms, serum thyroxine, TRAb, thyroid ultrasound and orbital computed tomography informed diagnoses. This CDR3 spans 14 amino acids. V lost 6 bases to trimming and J lost 0 bases, with 11 bases between them. Germline CDR1 and CDR2: MDHEN and SYDVKM. The data originate from a study of T cells in Graves' hyperthyroidism and ophthalmopathy. Broader study findings: Among clonotypes expanded in thyroid above 0.001, most were also found in blood.

Amplification of TCR beta CDR3 regions used RNA as the template. A set of HTBI primers served as the primers for a first-round RT-PCR of the TCR CDR3. One entry per CDR3 protein, called by TCRdb with MiXCR from the multiplex PCR reads. The sample records about 550,000 distinct CDR3 sequences, roughly 20% being singletons. This chain uses TRBV28 with TRBJ2-5, with D possibly being TRBD1 or TRBD2 (5 bases each). The source of this sequence is a man in his late teens or twenties with Graves' hyperthyroidism. Source material: blood. In DNA form, the CDR3 reads TGTGCCAGCAGCCGTGTGGGACACCAAGAGACCCAGTACTTC. The encoded protein is CASSRVGHQETQYF.